This T cell receptor beta chain derives from a study of T-cell reconstitution after alpha-beta-depleted transplantation in children. Overall study findings and caveats: Diversity of TCRbeta at day 60 was high in some patients, arising from surviving recipient T cells and thymic progenitors. It was reported that alpha-beta T cells came from several hundred expanded graft clones (about two months after transplant).

To note about this clonotype: The antigen remains unidentified.

As it was prepared, the TCRbeta library received unique molecular identifiers. MiXCR was run by TCRdb on the PCR reads, yielding one entry per CDR3 protein. Among around 670,000 distinct CDR3 sequences listed, roughly 13% were seen once. The germline gives CDR1 MDHEN, CDR2 SYDVKM. The CDR3 length is 15 residues. V lost 1 base, J lost 4 bases, and 6 bases stayed unmatched. The chain recombines TRBV28 with TRBJ2-7, with 8 bases that match TRBD2. The sample was PBMCs, taken before TCRalphabeta/CD19-depleted stem cell transplant. The origin of this receptor is a girl aged 2 to 9 with congenital amegakaryocytic thrombocytopenia, due to receive a stem cell transplant. This chain's CDR3 is CASSLYSGGRYEQYF. CDR3 DNA: TGTGCCAGCAGTTTATATTCGGGAGGGCGGTACGAGCAGTACTTC.